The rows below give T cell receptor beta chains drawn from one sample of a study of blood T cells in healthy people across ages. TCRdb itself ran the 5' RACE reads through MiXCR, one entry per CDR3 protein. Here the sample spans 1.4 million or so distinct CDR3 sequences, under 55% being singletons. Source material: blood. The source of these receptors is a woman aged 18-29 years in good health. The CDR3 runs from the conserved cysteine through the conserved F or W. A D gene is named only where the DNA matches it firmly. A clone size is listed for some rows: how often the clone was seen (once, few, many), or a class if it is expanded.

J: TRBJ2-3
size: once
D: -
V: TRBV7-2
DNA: TGTCCCAGTAGCTTAAAATTGGCAGGGAGCACAGATACGCAGTATTTT
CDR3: CPSSLKLAGSTDTQYF

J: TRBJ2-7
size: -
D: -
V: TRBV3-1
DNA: TGTGCCAGCAGCCCTGACCTGGGGGCCCCCTACGAGCAGTACTTC
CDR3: CASSPDLGAPYEQYF

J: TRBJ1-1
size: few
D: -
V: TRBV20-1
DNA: TGCAGTGCTAGGCCCGATTTGAACACTGAAGCTTTCTTT
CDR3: CSARPDLNTEAFF

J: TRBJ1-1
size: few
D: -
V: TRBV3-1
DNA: TGTGCCAGCAGCCAAGGGGTAGTGAACACTGAAGCTTTCTTT
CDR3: CASSQGVVNTEAFF

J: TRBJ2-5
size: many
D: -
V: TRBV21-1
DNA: TGTGCCAGCAGCAATTGGGACAGCAAAGAGACCCAGTACTTC
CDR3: CASSNWDSKETQYF

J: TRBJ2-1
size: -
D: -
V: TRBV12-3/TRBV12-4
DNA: TGTGCCAGCAGGAAACTAGCTGGTGAGCAGTTCTTC
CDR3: CASRKLAGEQFF

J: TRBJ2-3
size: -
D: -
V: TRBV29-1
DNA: TGCAGCGTTGGTCTAATAACAGATACGCAGTATTTT
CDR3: CSVGLITDTQYF

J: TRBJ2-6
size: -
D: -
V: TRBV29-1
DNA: TGCAGCGTTGATGACGGGTCTGGGGCCAACGTCCTGACTTTC
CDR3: CSVDDGSGANVLTF

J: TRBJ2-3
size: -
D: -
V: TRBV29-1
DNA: TGCAGCGTTGAAGGGGGGGACACAGATACGCAGTATTTT
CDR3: CSVEGGDTDTQYF

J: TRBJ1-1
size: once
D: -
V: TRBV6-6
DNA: TGTGCCAGCCTTACGGGGGAGAGGGTGGACACTGAAGCTTTCTTT
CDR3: CASLTGERVDTEAFF

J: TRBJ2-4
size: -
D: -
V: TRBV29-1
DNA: TGCAGCGTTGAAGAAATCACCAAAAACATTCAGTACTTC
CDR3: CSVEEITKNIQYF

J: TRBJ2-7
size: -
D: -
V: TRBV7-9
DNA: TGTGCCAGCAGACAGGCCGCTTCCTACGAGCAGTACTTC
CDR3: CASRQAASYEQYF

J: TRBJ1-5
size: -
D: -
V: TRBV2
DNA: TGTGCCAGCAGTCCCCTGGGCCATAGCAATCAGCCCCAGCATTTT
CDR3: CASSPLGHSNQPQHF

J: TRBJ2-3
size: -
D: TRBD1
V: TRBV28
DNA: TGTGCCAGCAGTTTACCTCAGGGGGCAGGAGATACGCAGTATTTT
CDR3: CASSLPQGAGDTQYF

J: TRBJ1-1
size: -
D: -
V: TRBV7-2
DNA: TGTGCCAGCAGCTTTGTCAGGATGAACACTGAAGCTTTCTTT
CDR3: CASSFVRMNTEAFF

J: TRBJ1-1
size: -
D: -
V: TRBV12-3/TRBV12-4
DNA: TGTGCCAGCAGGTTGGCTGACACTGAAGCTTTCTTT
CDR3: CASRLADTEAFF

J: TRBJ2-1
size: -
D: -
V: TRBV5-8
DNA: TGTGCCAGCAGCGTGAGGTCCAGAGGGCCTACCTACAATGAGCAGTTCTTC
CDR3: CASSVRSRGPTYNEQFF

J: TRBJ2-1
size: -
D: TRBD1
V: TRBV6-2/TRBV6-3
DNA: TGTGCCAGCAGAGGGACAGGGGGGTCGGAGCAGTTCTTC
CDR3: CASRGTGGSEQFF

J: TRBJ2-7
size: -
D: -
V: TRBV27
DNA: TGTGCCAGCAGTTTCATTAGCGGATGGGCCTACGAGCAGTACTTC
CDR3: CASSFISGWAYEQYF

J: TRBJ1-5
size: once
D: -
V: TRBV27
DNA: TGTGCCAGCAGTCCAGTAGCCGGACAGAACAATCAGCCCCAGCATTTT
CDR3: CASSPVAGQNNQPQHF

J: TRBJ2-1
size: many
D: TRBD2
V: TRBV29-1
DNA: TGCAGCGTTCCACTAGCGGGGGATTACAATGAGCAGTTCTTC
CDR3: CSVPLAGDYNEQFF

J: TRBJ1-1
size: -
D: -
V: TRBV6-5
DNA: TGTGCCAGCAGTCACTCGACCGGATTGGCTTTCTTT
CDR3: CASSHSTGLAFF

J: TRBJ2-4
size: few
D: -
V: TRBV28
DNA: TGTGCCAGCAGTTTGGCGGGGTACGCCAAAAACATTCAGTACTTC
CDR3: CASSLAGYAKNIQYF

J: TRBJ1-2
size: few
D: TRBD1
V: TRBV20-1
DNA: TGCAGTGCGCCGGACAGGTATTGGTATGGCTACACCTTC
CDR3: CSAPDRYWYGYTF

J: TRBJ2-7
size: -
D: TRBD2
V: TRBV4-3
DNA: TGCGCCAGCAGCCAGTTGGTAGCGGGAGGGGAGTCCTACAATGAGCAGTACTTC
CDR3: CASSQLVAGGESYNEQYF

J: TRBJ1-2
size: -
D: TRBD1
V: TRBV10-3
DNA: TGTGCCATCAGCCTTTCACAGGGGGCGGACGGCTACACCTTC
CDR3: CAISLSQGADGYTF

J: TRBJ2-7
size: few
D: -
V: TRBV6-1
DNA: TGTGCCAGCACCTTTCTGAGCTCCTACGAGCAGTACTTC
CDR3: CASTFLSSYEQYF

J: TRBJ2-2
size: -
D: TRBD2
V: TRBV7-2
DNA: TGTGCCAGCAGCCCTTGGACTAGCGGGAGGGGGGAGCTGTTTTTT
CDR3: CASSPWTSGRGELFF

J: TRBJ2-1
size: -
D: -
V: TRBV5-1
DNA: TGCGCCAGCAGCCAGACGGGCGCCAGGTCAAAAGAGCAGTTCTTC
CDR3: CASSQTGARSKEQFF

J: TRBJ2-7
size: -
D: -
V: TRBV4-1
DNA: TGCGCCAGCAGCCAAGAAGGGACGTATCGTTCCTACGAGCAGTACTTC
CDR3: CASSQEGTYRSYEQYF

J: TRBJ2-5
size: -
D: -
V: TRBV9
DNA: TGTGCCAGCAGCGTAGGGGCTGACCAAGAGACCCAGTACTTC
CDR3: CASSVGADQETQYF

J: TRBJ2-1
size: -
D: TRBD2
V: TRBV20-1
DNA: TGCAGTGCTCGGGGACTAAGCTACAATGAGCAGTTCTTC
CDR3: CSARGLSYNEQFF

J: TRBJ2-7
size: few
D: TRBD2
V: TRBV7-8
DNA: TGTGCCAGCAGCTTAAGACTAGCGGGCGTCGGGACCTCCTACGAGCAGTACTTC
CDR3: CASSLRLAGVGTSYEQYF

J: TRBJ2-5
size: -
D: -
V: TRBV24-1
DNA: TGTGCCACCAGTGACCGATGGTACCAAGAGACCCAGTACTTC
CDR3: CATSDRWYQETQYF

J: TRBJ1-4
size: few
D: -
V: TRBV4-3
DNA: TGCGCCAGCAGCCAAGATCGGGGTTTAAAACTGTTTTTT
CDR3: CASSQDRGLKLFF

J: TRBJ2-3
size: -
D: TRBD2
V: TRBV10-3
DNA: TGTGCCATCGCGACCGGGGGGGCGGAAGATACGCAGTATTTT
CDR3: CAIATGGAEDTQYF

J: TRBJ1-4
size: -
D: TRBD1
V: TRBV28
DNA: TGTGCCAGCAGTCCAAGCTCTGGGACAGATAATGAAAAACTGTTTTTT
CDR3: CASSPSSGTDNEKLFF

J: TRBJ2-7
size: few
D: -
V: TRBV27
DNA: TGTGCCAGCAGTCCGCAGCTAACCAATACCTACGAGCAGTACTTC
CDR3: CASSPQLTNTYEQYF

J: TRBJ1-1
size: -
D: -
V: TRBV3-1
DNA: TGTGCCAGCAGCCAGGGGAGGATGGAAGCTTTCTTT
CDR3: CASSQGRMEAFF

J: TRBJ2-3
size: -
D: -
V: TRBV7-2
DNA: TGTGCCAGCAGCTTTCTCAGTTCCGATACGCAGTATTTT
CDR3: CASSFLSSDTQYF

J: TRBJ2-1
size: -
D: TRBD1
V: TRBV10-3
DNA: TGTGCCATCAGTGAGGACAGGGTGGAGACCCAGTTCTTC
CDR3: CAISEDRVETQFF

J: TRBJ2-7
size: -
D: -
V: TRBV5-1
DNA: TGCGCCAGCAGTTTTACCCCTGGGACAATATACGAGCAGTACTTC
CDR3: CASSFTPGTIYEQYF

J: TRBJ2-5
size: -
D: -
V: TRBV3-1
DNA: TGTGCCAGCAGCCAGGGAGCTCGCCAGTACTTC
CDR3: CASSQGARQYF

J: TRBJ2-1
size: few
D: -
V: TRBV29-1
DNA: TGCAGCGTTAAGTCTCCATTCAATGAGCAGTTCTTC
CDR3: CSVKSPFNEQFF

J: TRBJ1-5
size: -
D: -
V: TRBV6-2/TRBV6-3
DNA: TGTGCCAGCAGTGACACAGGGATCGATCAGCCCCAGCATTTT
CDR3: CASSDTGIDQPQHF

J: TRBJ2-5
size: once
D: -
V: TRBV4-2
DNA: TGTGCCAGCAGCCGAGATTTTGGGGCACAAGAGACCCAGTACTTC
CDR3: CASSRDFGAQETQYF

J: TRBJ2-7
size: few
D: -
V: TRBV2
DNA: TGTGCCAGCAGGTCCCTGGAGTACGAGCAGTACTTC
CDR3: CASRSLEYEQYF

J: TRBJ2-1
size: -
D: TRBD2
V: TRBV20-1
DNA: TGCAGTGCTCAGGGACTAGCGGAAGAGTATGAGCAGTTCTTC
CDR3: CSAQGLAEEYEQFF

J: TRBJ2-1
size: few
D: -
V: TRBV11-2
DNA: TGTGCCAGCAGCACGTGGGCGAATGAGCAGTTCTTC
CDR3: CASSTWANEQFF

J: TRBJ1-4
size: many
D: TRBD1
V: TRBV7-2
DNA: TGTGCCAGCAGCTTAGCCCGGACAGGGACTGAAAAACTGTTTTTT
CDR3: CASSLARTGTEKLFF

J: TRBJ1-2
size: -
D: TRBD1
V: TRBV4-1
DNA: TGCGCCAGCAGCCAAGCGACCCGGACAGGGTCCTCCTATGGCTACACCTTC
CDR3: CASSQATRTGSSYGYTF

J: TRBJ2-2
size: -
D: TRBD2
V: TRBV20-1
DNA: TGCAGTGCTAGACTAGCGGGGGCCCCGAACACCGGGGAGCTGTTTTTT
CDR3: CSARLAGAPNTGELFF